These 15 T cell receptor beta chains share one sample of origin, sequenced in a study of blood T cell repertoires in COVID-19. Clones were read by immunoSEQ multiplex PCR, and TCRdb kept only the in-frame ones, dropping some. This sample has tens of thousands of clones, with around four fifths found just once. The sequenced sample consisted of peripheral blood. The origin of the receptors is a man aged 45 to 65 with acute or convalescent COVID-19.

The chain is built from TRBV5-1 and TRBJ2-2, with 10 bases aligning to TRBD2. The CDR3 is 15 residues long. The J segment lost 9 bases and the V segment lost 0 bases, leaving 5 bases of the junction unmatched. CDR1 is SGHRS and CDR2 is YFSETQ in the germline V gene. The CDR3 DNA sequence: TGCGCCAGCAGCTTGGTAGTAGCGGGAGGCCGGGAGCTGTTTTTT. Its protein product is CASSLVVAGGRELFF.

This clone appeared a few times. The rearrangement joins TRBV4-1 to TRBJ2-2, with a weak D call TRBD2 (6 bases). V was clipped by 2 bases and J by 2 bases, with 18 bases between them. The germline V gene has CDR1 MGHRA and CDR2 YSYEKL. The CDR3 has 18 residues. Here the CDR3 DNA reads TGCGCCAGCAGCCAAAGGGGCCGCGGGGAGACCAACACCGGGGAGCTGTTTTTT. Amino acids: CASSQRGRGETNTGELFF.

The rearrangement joins TRBV29-1 to TRBJ1-4; D is ambiguous. V lost 7 bases, J lost 12 bases, and 18 bases lay in between. The CDR3 runs to 12 residues. The V gene's germline CDR1 is SQVTM and CDR2 ANQGSEA. The DNA for the CDR3 is TGCAGCGCCGAGGGTTCGACCGCAGAACTGTTTTTT. This sequence encodes CSAEGSTAELFF.

This chain uses TRBV5-1 with TRBJ1-6; D gene uncertain. V dropped 0 bases and J dropped 8 bases, with 12 bases sitting between them. CDR1 and CDR2 from the germline V gene are SGHRS and YFSETQ. The CDR3 runs 15 residues. The CDR3 coding sequence is TGCGCCAGCAGCTTGGCACTGGTGTCGTATTCACCCCTCCACTTT. Its protein is CASSLALVSYSPLHF.

The chain employs TRBV4-1 and TRBJ2-5; 10 nucleotides match TRBD2. There are 15 residues in the CDR3. Germline V lookup: CDR1 MGHRA, CDR2 YSYEKL. The V segment lost 3 bases and the J segment 1 base; nucleotides outside the gene matches: 2. The CDR3 bases are TGCGCCAGCAGCCAGATAGCGGGAGGCCAAGAGACCCAGTACTTC. This gives the protein CASSQIAGGQETQYF.

The chain couples TRBV11-2 to TRBJ2-7, with D possibly TRBD1 on 5 matching bases. The CDR3 loop spans 17 amino acids. Germline loops: CDR1 SGHAT, CDR2 FQNNGV. V was trimmed by 5 bases and J by 4 bases, leaving 24 bases between them. CDR3 in amino acids: CASSRRATGALTYEQYF. The CDR3 region has the DNA TGTGCCAGCAGCCGACGAGCTACAGGAGCGCTGACGTACGAGCAGTACTTC. The whole variable domain, remainder taken from reference TRBV11-2 and TRBJ2-7, is EAGVAQSPRYKIIEKRQSVAFWCNPISGHATLYWYQQILGQGPKLLIQFQNNGVVDDSQLPKDRFSAERLKGVDSTLKIQPAKLEDSAVYLCASSRRATGALTYEQYFGPGTRLTVT.

The V call is TRBV18, the J call TRBJ1-6; no firm D call. CDR1 is KGHSH, CDR2 LQKENI, per germline. V was cut by 4 bases and J by 0 bases, with 13 bases left in between. The CDR3 consists of 17 residues. The CDR3 sequence: CASSLFSESSYNSPLHF. The CDR3 region has the DNA TGTGCCAGCTCACTATTCTCAGAAAGCTCCTATAATTCACCCCTCCACTTT.

The chain is built from TRBV19 and TRBJ1-1; 8 positions agree with TRBD1. CDR3 size: 13 residues. The ends lost 2 bases at V and 4 bases at J; junction bases unmatched: 0. Germline values: CDR1 LNHDA, CDR2 SQIVND (reference sequence). CDR3 residues: CASSITGGTEAFF. Written as DNA, the CDR3 is TGTGCCAGTAGTATAACAGGGGGCACTGAAGCTTTCTTT.

V is TRBV11-2 and J is TRBJ1-1; D is uncertain. Per germline, CDR1 SGHAT and CDR2 FQNNGV. With 5 bases removed from V and 3 bases from J, the gap between germline ends came to 16 bases. The CDR3 is 15 amino acids. CDR3: CASSPRAGGDTEAFF. The CDR3 nucleotides read TGTGCCAGCAGCCCAAGGGCGGGTGGGGACACTGAAGCTTTCTTT.

The J gene is TRBJ1-4, the V gene TRBV27; D uncertain. Germline V gene data show CDR1 as MNHEY and CDR2 as SMNVEV (reference sequence). With 2 bases removed from V and 8 bases from J, the gap between germline ends came to 9 bases. This CDR3 contains 13 residues. This CDR3 is CASSLERNEKLFF. The CDR3 nucleotides read TGTGCCAGCAGTTTAGAGAGGAACGAAAAACTGTTTTTT.

This chain links TRBV12-3 or TRBV12-4 with TRBJ1-1, with 8 bases fitting TRBD1. Trimming at V came to 3 bases and at J to 10 bases, leaving 7 bases not matched to a gene. The CDR3 totals 13 residues. CDR3: CASSFRDRLLAFF. As DNA, the CDR3 is TGTGCCAGCAGTTTCCGGGACAGGTTACTAGCTTTCTTT.

V and J are TRBV7-7 and TRBJ2-5, with TRBD1 matching over 7 bases. The germline gives CDR1 SSHAT, CDR2 FNYEAQ (reference sequence). V shed 2 bases and J 3 bases; nucleotides not matched to a gene: 3. This CDR3 comprises 14 residues. Written as DNA, the CDR3 is TGTGCCAGCAGCTTACCGGGACAGAAAGAGACCCAGTACTTC. Amino acid sequence: CASSLPGQKETQYF.

This rearrangement joins TRBV3-1 (or the pseudogene TRBV3-2) to TRBJ2-2; no reliable D call. The germline V gene has CDR1 LGHDT and CDR2 YNNKEL (reference sequence). The CDR3 loop spans 12 amino acids. Trimming took off 3 bases at V and 5 bases at J, with 4 bases between the two ends. DNA of the CDR3: TGTGCCAGCAGCCACACAACCGGGGAGCTGTTTTTT. This sequence encodes CASSHTTGELFF.

This chain connects TRBV5-1 to TRBJ1-3; no clear D gene. CDR3 size: 13 residues. V gave up 3 bases and J gave up 4 bases, with 8 bases separating them. The germline gives CDR1 SGHRS, CDR2 YFSETQ. This CDR3 reads CASSSSQGNTIYF. In nucleotides, the CDR3 is TGCGCCAGCAGCTCATCTCAGGGAAACACCATATATTTT.

In its sample, this clone was seen a few times. The V gene is TRBV20-1, the J gene TRBJ1-4; no reliable D call. Between the trimmed V and J ends, which lost 3 bases and 6 bases, there was a span of 17 bases. The CDR3 loop spans 15 amino acids. Germline CDR1 reads DFQATT; CDR2 reads SNEGSKA (reference sequence). The DNA for the CDR3 is TGCAGTGCTAGTAACGGTCGACACGGGGATGAAAAACTGTTTTTT. Its protein is CSASNGRHGDEKLFF.